The sequence of this T cell receptor beta chain was determined in a study of T cell responses to AZD1222 COVID-19 vaccine (dated by TCRdb to the early 2020s). For the study in its entirety: AZD1222 recipients given second doses at about 4 weeks or at about 12 weeks were pooled, since spike-specific TCR depth and breadth were not found to differ between the two schedules. TCR sequencing was performed for roughly 240 trial participants, of whom about 200 were given two doses of AZD1222 and roughly 25 were given two doses of MenACWY control vaccine. Trial participants were enrolled into age subgroups of 18-55, 56-69 and 70-plus years, which contained about 150, 27 and 61 TCR-sequenced participants, respectively.

The CDR3 regions of human TCRbeta chains were analyzed by immunosequencing. The published analysis was carried out like this. TCRs in the repertoires were compared against a reference library of SARS-CoV-2-specific TCRs that had been generated with the MIRA antigen-specificity platform. Breadth meant the fraction of unique TCRs that were SARS-CoV-2-associated, whereas depth meant the fraction of total T cells that were SARS-CoV-2-associated. Using the MIRA data, every spike-specific TCR was mapped to the spike region that the TCR reacted to and assigned to either a CD4 or a CD8 class. Log10-transformed breadth and depth values were compared by one-way ANOVA with Sidak's multiple comparisons tests. TCRdb limited this immuneACCESS table to in-frame rearrangements with V and J called. A share of clones is missing; checked studies link under half to unresolved V genes, and the rest is unexplained. V, J and clone size are those of that table, while D and trimming were read from the DNA. The sample table shows some 90,000 clones, and 65% to 90% are seen once. 7.9% of the sample lies in the top ten.

Turning to this clone: No antigen is known for it. No much larger clone is present one base from it, and per-base qualities are unavailable.

The paper as a whole reports these results and caveats: No day 14 peak-response samples were available, so repertoires were characterized only after the peak T cell response. Reportedly, close to half of the unique spike-specific TCRs recognized epitopes lying outside the regions that are mutated in the B.1.351 and B.1.1.7 variants. Only six AZD1222 recipients were SARS-CoV-2 seropositive at baseline, limiting conclusions about previously exposed vaccinees. Participants were mostly white British, with more females than males. The authors suggested clonal diversity may have been underestimated. After two AZD1222 doses, spike-specific TCR breadth and depth were significantly higher than at day 0 and than in MenACWY recipients. In the small 56-69-year group, the increase in depth fell short of significance, most likely because of low power. The vaccine-associated CD4 TCRs covered the entire spike protein, and the dominant responses fell in regions 160-218 and 743-854.

The germline V gene gives CDR1 as SGHDN and CDR2 as FVKESK. V is shortened by 3 bases, J by 6 bases, and the region joining them spans 18 bases. The CDR3 covers 17 residues, taking in both the cysteine and the phenylalanine. The entry retains the CDR3 DNA only, 51 bases that are in frame from base 1. The meaning of the sample's time point label: baseline before first vaccination. Samples from vaccinated people were obtained from the UK trials COV001 and COV002, which included a single-blind randomized controlled phase 2/3 trial of AZD1222 (ChAdOx1 nCoV-19) in healthy adults. For TCRbeta chain sequencing, PBMC samples from trial participants were taken at day 0 and at day 28 after the second dose.

The receptor chain draws on TRBV14 and TRBJ1-6; TRBD1 is possibly the D segment (5 matching bases). The TCR comes from an adult in good health. The sample consisted of peripheral blood, taken on day 0 of AZD1222 vaccination. The DNA sequence is as follows: TGTGCCAGCAGCCATTTTACAGGAGGCGTCGGTAATTCACCCCTCCACTTT. It specifies CASSHFTGGVGNSPLHF.